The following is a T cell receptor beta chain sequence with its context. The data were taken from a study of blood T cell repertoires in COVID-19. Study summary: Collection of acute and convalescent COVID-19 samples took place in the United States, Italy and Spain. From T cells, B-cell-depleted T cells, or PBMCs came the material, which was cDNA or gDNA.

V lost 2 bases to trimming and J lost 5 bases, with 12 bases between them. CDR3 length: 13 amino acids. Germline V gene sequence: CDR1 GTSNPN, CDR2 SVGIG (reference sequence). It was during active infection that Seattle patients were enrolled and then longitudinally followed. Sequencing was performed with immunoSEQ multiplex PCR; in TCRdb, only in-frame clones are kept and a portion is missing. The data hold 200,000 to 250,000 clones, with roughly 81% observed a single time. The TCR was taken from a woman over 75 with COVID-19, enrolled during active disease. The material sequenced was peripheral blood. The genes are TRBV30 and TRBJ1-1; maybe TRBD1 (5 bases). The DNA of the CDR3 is TGTGCCTGGAGTCAGGGATTGAGGACTGAAGCTTTCTTT. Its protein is CAWSQGLRTEAFF.